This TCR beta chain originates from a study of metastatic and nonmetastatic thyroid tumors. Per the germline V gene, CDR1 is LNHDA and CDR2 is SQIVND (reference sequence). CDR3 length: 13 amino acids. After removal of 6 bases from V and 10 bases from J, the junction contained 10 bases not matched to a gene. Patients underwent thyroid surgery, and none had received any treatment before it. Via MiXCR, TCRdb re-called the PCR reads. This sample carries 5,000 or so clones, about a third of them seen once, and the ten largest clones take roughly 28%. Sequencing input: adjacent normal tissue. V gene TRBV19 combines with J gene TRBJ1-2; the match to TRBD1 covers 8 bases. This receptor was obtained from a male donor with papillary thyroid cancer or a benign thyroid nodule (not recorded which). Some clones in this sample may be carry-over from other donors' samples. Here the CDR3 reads CASSPGGLWDYTF. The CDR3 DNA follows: TGTGCCAGTAGCCCAGGGGGCCTATGGGACTACACCTTC.